This is a list of T cell receptor beta chains from one sample in a study of human T cells and chemical hapten exposure. Each CDR3 protein is one row after TCRdb ran MiXCR on the RACE reads. This repertoire shows under 200,000 distinct CDR3 sequences, roughly 15% found once; its top ten account for 1.7%. The sequenced sample was whole blood, obtained in connection with sensitization to the hapten diphenylcyclopropenone (DPC). The receptors were sampled from a woman under 40 with alopecia areata. Some clones in this sample may be carry-over from other donors' samples. Each CDR3 is given with its conserved first and last residue. The order of the fields is D gene, clone size, V gene, J gene, CDR3 protein, CDR3 DNA. A D gene is named only where the DNA matches it firmly. Where a row states a size, it is once, few, many or the class of an expanded clone; other rows omit it.

NA	many	TRBV18	TRBJ1-2	CASSPGGPQSGYGYTF	TGTGCCAGCTCACCGGGAGGACCTCAGTCGGGCTATGGCTACACCTTC
NA	NA	TRBV5-4	TRBJ2-2	CASSQSGGGNTGELFF	TGTGCCAGCAGCCAGTCAGGAGGGGGCAACACCGGGGAGCTGTTTTTT
NA	few	TRBV6-2/TRBV6-3	TRBJ1-1	CASRKDGTHEAFF	TGTGCCAGCAGAAAGGACGGGACGCATGAAGCTTTCTTT
NA	NA	TRBV6-5	TRBJ1-1	CASSYLGRGTEAFF	TGTGCCAGCAGTTACTTGGGGCGCGGGACTGAAGCTTTCTTT
NA	once	TRBV5-6	TRBJ2-3	CASSLDMYTDTQYF	TGTGCCAGCAGCCTGGACATGTACACAGATACGCAGTATTTT
NA	NA	TRBV7-2	TRBJ1-4	CASSFRGNEKLFF	TGTGCCAGCAGCTTCCGGGGGAATGAAAAACTGTTTTTT
NA	few	TRBV4-3	TRBJ2-1	CASSQDLGDEQFF	TGCGCCAGCAGCCAAGACTTGGGCGATGAGCAGTTCTTC
TRBD2	NA	TRBV12-3/TRBV12-4	TRBJ2-2	CASSLRWTSAGELFF	TGTGCCAGCAGTTTAAGATGGACTAGCGCCGGGGAGCTGTTTTTT
NA	many	TRBV6-6	TRBJ1-1	CASSTTGNTEAFF	TGTGCCAGCAGTACTACAGGTAACACTGAAGCTTTCTTT
TRBD1	few	TRBV7-6	TRBJ1-1	CASSLGGTGAGEAFF	TGTGCCAGCAGCTTAGGTGGGACAGGGGCCGGTGAAGCTTTCTTT